This TCR beta chain was found in a study of blood T cell repertoires in COVID-19. The overall study: Samples of COVID-19 (acute and convalescent) were obtained from the United States, Italy and Spain. The cDNA or gDNA used as material had been derived from T cells, B-cell-depleted T cells, or PBMCs.

Original processing notes: Amplifying reference gene primers gave estimates of nucleated cell counts. Using immunoSEQ multiplex PCR, the repertoire was profiled, and TCRdb retains in-frame clones only, with some absent. From that table come the V and J calls and clone size; the DNA was used to work out D and trimming. The top ten hold 0.99% of the sample, which has 180,000 or so clones, 86% seen once. The germline gives CDR1 LNHDA, CDR2 SQIVND (reference sequence). The CDR3 is 14 amino acids. V shed 5 bases, J shed 1 base, and the junction held 3 bases outside the gene matches. The sequence was collected from a man aged 18-30 years with acute or convalescent COVID-19. V usage is TRBV19 and J usage is TRBJ2-7; 9 bases agree with TRBD2. The source material was peripheral blood. The CDR3 spells CASSSAGGSYEQYF. CDR3 nucleotides: TGTGCCAGTAGTTCAGCGGGGGGTTCCTACGAGCAGTACTTC.